This entry is about one TCR beta chain. This specimen belongs to a study of T cell responses to AZD1222 COVID-19 vaccine. Profiling relied on immunoSEQ multiplex PCR, and the TCRdb table lists in-frame clones only, not all of them. The data contain around 150,000 clones, approximately 90% of them seen just once; the ten biggest clones take up under 4%. V lost 7 bases to trimming and J lost 5 bases, with 18 bases between them. The CDR3 runs 14 residues. The germline gives CDR1 SQVTM, CDR2 ANQGSEA. The chain has TRBV29-1 and TRBJ2-1; D is unresolved. Sequences were derived from peripheral blood, sampled 28 days after the second AZD1222 dose. The sequence was collected from an adult who received the AZD1222 COVID-19 vaccine. CDR3 residues: CSARTAAENNEQFF. The CDR3 DNA is TGCAGCGCACGGACCGCGGCTGAGAACAATGAGCAGTTCTTC.